This is a list of T cell receptor beta chains from one sample in a study of T cell changes during pregnancy in multiple sclerosis. Clones were sequenced by immunoSEQ multiplex PCR, and TCRdb holds only the in-frame ones, with some missing. The data contain tens of thousands of clones, about nine tenths of them singletons. This specimen was CD4+ T cells from peripheral blood mononuclear cells, taken in the second trimester of pregnancy. The receptors were gathered from a female donor with multiple sclerosis, enrolled in a pregnancy study. CDR3s include the opening cysteine and the closing phenylalanine or tryptophan. The D gene is left open where the match is weak.

TGTGCCAGCAGCGACCCCGACAGGAATGAGCAGTTCTTC	CASSDPDRNEQFF	TRBJ2-1	TRBV7-3	NA
TGTGCCAGCAGTGGGCAGGATAGCAATCAGCCCCAGCATTTT	CASSGQDSNQPQHF	TRBJ1-5	TRBV6-6	NA
TGTGCCAGCAGGAGGACGGGGAGCACAGATACGCAGTATTTT	CASRRTGSTDTQYF	TRBJ2-3	TRBV6-6	NA
TGTGCCAGCAGCTTAGTGGAAGGGGTCGAGCAGTACTTC	CASSLVEGVEQYF	TRBJ2-7	TRBV11-2	NA
TGCGCCAGCAGCTTGGGGGCAGGGGCTGGAAACACCATATATTTT	CASSLGAGAGNTIYF	TRBJ1-3	TRBV5-1	NA
TGTGCCAGCAGCGTGTACATGGGGCATGAGCAGTTCTTC	CASSVYMGHEQFF	TRBJ2-1	TRBV9	NA
TGTGCCATCAGTGAGTCTCTTCAGCCCCAGCATTTT	CAISESLQPQHF	TRBJ1-5	TRBV10-3	NA
TGTGCCATCAGTACTAGCGGGAACGACAATGAGCAGTTCTTC	CAISTSGNDNEQFF	TRBJ2-1	TRBV10-3	TRBD2
TGTGCCAGTAGGGGCCCATCGGGAAAGAACTATGGCTACACCTTC	CASRGPSGKNYGYTF	TRBJ1-2	TRBV19	NA
TGTGCCAGCAGCCTCAGTCCCGGGGAGACCCAGTACTTC	CASSLSPGETQYF	TRBJ2-5	TRBV7-3	NA
TGTGCTAGTGCCCGAGACAGGGCCCCCATGAACACTGAAGCTTTCTTT	CASARDRAPMNTEAFF	TRBJ1-1	TRBV12-5	TRBD1
TGTGCCAGCAGTGACTCACAGGGGGCCACAGATACGCAGTATTTT	CASSDSQGATDTQYF	TRBJ2-3	TRBV6-4	TRBD1
TGTGCCAGCAGCGGACAGGATAGCTATGGCTACACCTTC	CASSGQDSYGYTF	TRBJ1-2	TRBV6-1	TRBD1
TGTGCCAGTAAGACACCTCCTAACTATGGCTACACCTTC	CASKTPPNYGYTF	TRBJ1-2	TRBV19	NA
TGTGCCAGCAGTCTCGGACTAGAACGGGGGACCCAGTACTTC	CASSLGLERGTQYF	TRBJ2-5	TRBV6-5	TRBD2
TGTGCCAGCAGCTTGACAGGGCTTAGATTTGGGTACACCTTC	CASSLTGLRFGYTF	TRBJ1-2	TRBV11-2	TRBD1